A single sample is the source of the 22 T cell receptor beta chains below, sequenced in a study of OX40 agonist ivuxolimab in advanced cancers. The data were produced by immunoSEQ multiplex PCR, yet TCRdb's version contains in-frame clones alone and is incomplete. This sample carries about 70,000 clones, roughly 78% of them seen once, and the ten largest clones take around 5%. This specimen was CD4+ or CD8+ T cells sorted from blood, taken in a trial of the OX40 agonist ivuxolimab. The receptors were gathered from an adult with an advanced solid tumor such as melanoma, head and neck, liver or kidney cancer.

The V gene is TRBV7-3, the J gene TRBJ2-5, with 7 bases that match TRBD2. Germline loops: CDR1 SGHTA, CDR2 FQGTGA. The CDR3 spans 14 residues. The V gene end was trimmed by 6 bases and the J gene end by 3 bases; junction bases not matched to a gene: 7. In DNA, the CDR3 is TGTGCCAGCAGTCCTACCCTAGCGGAAGAGACCCAGTACTTC. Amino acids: CASSPTLAEETQYF.

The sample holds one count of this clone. CDR3 nucleotides: TGCGCCAGCAGCCTACAGGGAGGGCAAGAGACCCAGTACTTC. Its protein is CASSLQGGQETQYF. The chain joins TRBV5-1 to TRBJ2-5, with D tentatively TRBD2 (7 bases). The CDR3 contains 14 residues. Trimming took 4 bases from V and 2 from J, leaving 12 bases between them. The V gene's germline CDR1 is SGHRS and CDR2 YFSETQ.

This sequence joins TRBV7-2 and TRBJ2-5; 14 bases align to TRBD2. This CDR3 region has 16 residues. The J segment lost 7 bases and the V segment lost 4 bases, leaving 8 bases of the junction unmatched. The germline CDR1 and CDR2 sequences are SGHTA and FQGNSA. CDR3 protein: CASSSGLAGVMGTQYF. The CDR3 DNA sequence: TGTGCCAGCAGCTCGGGACTAGCGGGGGTAATGGGGACCCAGTACTTC.

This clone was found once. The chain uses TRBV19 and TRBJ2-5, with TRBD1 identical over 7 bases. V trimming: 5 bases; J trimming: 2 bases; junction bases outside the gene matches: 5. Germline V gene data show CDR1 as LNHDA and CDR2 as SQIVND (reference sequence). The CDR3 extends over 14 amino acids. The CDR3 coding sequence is TGTGCCAGTAGTTTGAGACAGGGACAAGAGACCCAGTACTTC. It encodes CASSLRQGQETQYF. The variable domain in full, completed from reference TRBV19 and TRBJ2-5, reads DGGITQSPKYLFRKEGQNVTLSCEQNLNHDAMYWYRQDPGQGLRLIYYSQIVNDFQKGDIAEGYSVSREKKESFPLTVTSAQKNPTAFYLCASSLRQGQETQYFGPGTRLLVL.

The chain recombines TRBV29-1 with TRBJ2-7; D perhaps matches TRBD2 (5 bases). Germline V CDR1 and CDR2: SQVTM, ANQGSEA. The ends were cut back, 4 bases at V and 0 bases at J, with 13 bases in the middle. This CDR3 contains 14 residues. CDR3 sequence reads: CSVASVGSSYEQYF. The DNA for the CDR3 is TGCAGCGTTGCCTCTGTTGGGAGCTCCTACGAGCAGTACTTC.

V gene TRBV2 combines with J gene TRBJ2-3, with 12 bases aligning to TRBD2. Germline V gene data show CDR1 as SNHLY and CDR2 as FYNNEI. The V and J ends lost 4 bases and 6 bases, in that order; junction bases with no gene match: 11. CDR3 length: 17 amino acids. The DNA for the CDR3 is TGTGCCAGCAGTGTACTCTGGCTAGCGGGGGGGCGGGATACGCAGTATTTT. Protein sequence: CASSVLWLAGGRDTQYF.

CDR3 residues: CASSPSPIDSLNTEAFF. CDR3 nucleotide sequence: TGTGCCAGCAGCCCTTCCCCCATAGACAGCTTGAACACTGAAGCTTTCTTT. V is TRBV9 and J is TRBJ1-1, with D tentatively TRBD1 (5 bases). V was pared by 4 bases and J by 0 bases, with 19 bases between. The CDR3 spans 17 residues. CDR1 and CDR2 from the germline V gene are SGDLS and YYNGEE.

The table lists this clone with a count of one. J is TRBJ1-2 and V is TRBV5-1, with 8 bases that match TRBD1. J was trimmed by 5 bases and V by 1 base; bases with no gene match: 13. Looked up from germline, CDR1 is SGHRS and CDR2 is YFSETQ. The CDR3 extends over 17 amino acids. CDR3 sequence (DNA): TGCGCCAGCAGCTTGTCCATACCGACAGGGGCGACTTATGGCTACACCTTC. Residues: CASSLSIPTGATYGYTF.

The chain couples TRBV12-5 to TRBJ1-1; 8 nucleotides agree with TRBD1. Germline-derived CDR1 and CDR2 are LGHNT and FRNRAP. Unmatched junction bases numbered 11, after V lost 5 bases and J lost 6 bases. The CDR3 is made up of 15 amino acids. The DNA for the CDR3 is TGTGCTAGTGGTCCGCCCCAGGGGGCTCTGGCTGAAGCTTTCTTT. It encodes CASGPPQGALAEAFF.

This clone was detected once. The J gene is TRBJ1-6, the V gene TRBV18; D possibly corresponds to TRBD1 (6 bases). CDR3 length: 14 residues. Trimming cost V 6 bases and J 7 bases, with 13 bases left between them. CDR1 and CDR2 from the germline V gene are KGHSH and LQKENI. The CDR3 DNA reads TGTGCCAGCTCCCTGGGACACCTAAATTCACCCCTCCACTTT. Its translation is CASSLGHLNSPLHF.

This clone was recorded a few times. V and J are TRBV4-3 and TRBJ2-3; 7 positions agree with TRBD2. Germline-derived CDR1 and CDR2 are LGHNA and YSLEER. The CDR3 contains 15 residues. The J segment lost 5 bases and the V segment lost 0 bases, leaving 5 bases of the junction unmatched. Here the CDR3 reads CASSQEAGIIDTQYF. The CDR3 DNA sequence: TGCGCCAGCAGCCAAGAAGCGGGGATTATAGATACGCAGTATTTT.

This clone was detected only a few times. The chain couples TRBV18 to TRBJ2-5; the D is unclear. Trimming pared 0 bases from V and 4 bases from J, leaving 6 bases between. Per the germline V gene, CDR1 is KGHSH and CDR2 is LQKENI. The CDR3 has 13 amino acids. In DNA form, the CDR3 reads TGTGCCAGCTCACCACCGTCTGGAGAGACCCAGTACTTC. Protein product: CASSPPSGETQYF.

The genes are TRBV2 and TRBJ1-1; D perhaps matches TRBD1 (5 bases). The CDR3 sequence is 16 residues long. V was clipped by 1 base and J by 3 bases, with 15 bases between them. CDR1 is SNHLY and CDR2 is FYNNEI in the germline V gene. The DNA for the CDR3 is TGTGCCAGCAGTGAAGGGATAGGCAGAGGGGACACTGAAGCTTTCTTT. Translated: CASSEGIGRGDTEAFF.

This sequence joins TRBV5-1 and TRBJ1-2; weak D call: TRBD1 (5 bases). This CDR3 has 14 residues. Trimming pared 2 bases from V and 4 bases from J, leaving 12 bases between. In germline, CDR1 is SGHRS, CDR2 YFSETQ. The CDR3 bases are TGCGCCAGCAGCTTATTGACAGAGACCTATGGCTACACCTTC. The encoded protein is CASSLLTETYGYTF.

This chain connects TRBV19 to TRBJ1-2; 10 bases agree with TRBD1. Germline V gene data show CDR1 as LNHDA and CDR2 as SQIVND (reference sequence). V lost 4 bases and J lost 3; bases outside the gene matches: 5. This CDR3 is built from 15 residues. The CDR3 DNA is TGTGCCAGTAGTACCTCCGGGACAGGGGACTATGGCTACACCTTC. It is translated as CASSTSGTGDYGYTF.

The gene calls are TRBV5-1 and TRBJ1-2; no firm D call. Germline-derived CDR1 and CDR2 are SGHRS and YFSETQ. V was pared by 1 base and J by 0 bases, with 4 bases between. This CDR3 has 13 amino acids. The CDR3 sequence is CASSLNPNYGYTF. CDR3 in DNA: TGCGCCAGCAGCTTGAACCCTAACTATGGCTACACCTTC.

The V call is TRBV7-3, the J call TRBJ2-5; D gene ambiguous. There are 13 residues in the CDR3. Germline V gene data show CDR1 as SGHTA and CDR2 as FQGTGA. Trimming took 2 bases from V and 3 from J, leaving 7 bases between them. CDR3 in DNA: TGTGCCAGCAGCTTAGGCAACGAAGAGACCCAGTACTTC. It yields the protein CASSLGNEETQYF.

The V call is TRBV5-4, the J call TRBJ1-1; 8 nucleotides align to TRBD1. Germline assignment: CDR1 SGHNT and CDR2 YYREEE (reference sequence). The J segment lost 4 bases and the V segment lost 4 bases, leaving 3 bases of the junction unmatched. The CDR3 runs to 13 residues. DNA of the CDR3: TGTGCCAGCAGCGGTGACAGGGGCACTGAAGCTTTCTTT. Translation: CASSGDRGTEAFF. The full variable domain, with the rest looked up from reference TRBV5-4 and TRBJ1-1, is ETGVTQSPTHLIKTRGQQVTLRCSSQSGHNTVSWYQQALGQGPQFIFQYYREEENGRGNFPPRFSGLQFPNYSSELNVNALELDDSALYLCASSGDRGTEAFFGQGTRLTVV.

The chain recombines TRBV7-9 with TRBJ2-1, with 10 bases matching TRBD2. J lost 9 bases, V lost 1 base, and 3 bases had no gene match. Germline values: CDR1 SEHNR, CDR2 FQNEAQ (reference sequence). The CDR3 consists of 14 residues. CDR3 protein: CASSLESGGAEQFF. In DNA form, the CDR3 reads TGTGCCAGCAGCTTAGAGAGCGGGGGGGCTGAGCAGTTCTTC.

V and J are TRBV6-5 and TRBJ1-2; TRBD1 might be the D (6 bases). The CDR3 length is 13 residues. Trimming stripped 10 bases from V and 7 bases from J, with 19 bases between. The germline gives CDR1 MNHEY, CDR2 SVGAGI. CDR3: CATLSAVGGGYTF. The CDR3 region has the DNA TGTGCCACCCTATCTGCGGTAGGGGGTGGCTACACCTTC.

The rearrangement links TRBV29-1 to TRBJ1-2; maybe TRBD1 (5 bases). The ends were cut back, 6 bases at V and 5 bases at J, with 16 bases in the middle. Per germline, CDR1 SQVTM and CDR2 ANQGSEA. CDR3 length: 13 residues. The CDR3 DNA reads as TGCAGCGTACAACGGGACGGCCCGTATGGCTACACCTTC. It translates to CSVQRDGPYGYTF.

CDR3 region: CASSPSTGSWMNTEAFF. The CDR3 DNA sequence: TGTGCCAGCTCACCAAGTACAGGAAGTTGGATGAACACTGAAGCTTTCTTT. The chain is built from TRBV18 and TRBJ1-1, with D possibly matching TRBD1 (5 bases). The germline V gene has CDR1 KGHSH and CDR2 LQKENI. The CDR3 is 17 residues long. The V end was cut by 2 bases, the J end by 0 bases, with 16 bases between.